This T cell receptor (beta chain) was found in a study of CD8 T cells in Susac syndrome. Trimming removed 2 bases at V and 4 bases at J, with 9 bases between. This CDR3 region has 14 residues. The V gene's germline CDR1 is GTSNPN and CDR2 SVGIG (reference sequence). Random hexamers were used to reverse transcribe the RNA input (roughly 0.5 to 1 ug). Amplification of the TCR beta CDR3 was carried out by immunoSEQ multiplex PCR, which spanned a total of 54 Vbeta and 13 Jbeta segments. TCRdb analysed the immunoSEQ multiplex PCR reads with MiXCR anew, one entry per CDR3 protein. The sample includes 150,000 to 200,000 distinct CDR3 sequences, more than 90% of them seen just once.

The source is a human donor in good health. The sequencing sample was made of CD4+ T cells from PBMCs. The J gene is TRBJ2-6, the V gene TRBV30; TRBD1 is a possible D gene (6 bases). CDR3 in DNA: TGTGCCTGGAGTAGGGGGACAGGGGCCAACGTCCTGACTTTC. It specifies CAWSRGTGANVLTF. Variable domain in full (rest from reference TRBV30 and TRBJ2-6): SQTIHQWPATLVQPVGSPLSLECTVEGTSNPNLYWYRQAAGRGLQLLFYSVGIGQISSEVPQNLSASRPQDRQFILSSKKLLLSDSGFYLCAWSRGTGANVLTFGAGSRLTVL.